These T cell receptor beta chains were read from a single sample in a study of shared clonotypes between healthy human individuals. Profiling relied on immunoSEQ multiplex PCR, and the TCRdb table lists in-frame clones only, not all of them. Seen here are around 240,000 clones, 65% observed once, and the top ten hold 11%. The sample was memory CD4+ T cells sorted from blood. All receptors derive from a man between 25 and 39 years old in good health. Each CDR3 is given without its conserved first and last residue. The D gene is left open where the match is weak. The listing skips clone size in some rows; elsewhere it reads once, few, many or a size class.

cdr3_length	d_call	j_call	clone_size	v_call	cdr3_aa
13	TRBD1	TRBJ2-1	-	TRBV6-6	ASSYIRTGNNEQF
15	-	TRBJ2-5	-	TRBV12-2	ASRLDLGAGVGETQY
15	TRBD2	TRBJ2-2	-	TRBV7-3	ASSSPTSGVNTGELF
13	TRBD1	TRBJ2-3	-	TRBV2	ASSGRQGITDTQY
14	TRBD2	TRBJ2-3	-	TRBV11-2	ASSPWTRISTDTQY
11	-	TRBJ2-5	-	TRBV5-8	ASSLADQETQY
13	-	TRBJ2-6	-	TRBV19	ASSIMDSGANVLT
10	-	TRBJ2-7	-	TRBV28	ASSSGVLEQY
12	TRBD2	TRBJ2-7	-	TRBV6-1	ASSEAAGPYEQY
12	-	TRBJ2-7	few	TRBV11-2	ASSLAWGPGEQY
14	TRBD2	TRBJ2-2	-	TRBV18	ASSRGLAGATGELF
11	TRBD1	TRBJ2-7	-	TRBV2	ACSTGRSYEQY
11	TRBD1	TRBJ1-2	-	TRBV18	ASSQGQNYGYT
14	TRBD2	TRBJ2-7	-	TRBV10-3	AISEGVAGISYEQY
12	TRBD2	TRBJ2-3	-	TRBV9	ASSPRGWMDTQY
12	-	TRBJ1-3	-	TRBV10-3	AISQWSSGNTIY
13	-	TRBJ2-5	-	TRBV5-1	ASSFKLVGKETQY
12	-	TRBJ1-2	many	TRBV6-5	ASSTLDRVYGYT
13	-	TRBJ1-3	-	TRBV18	ASSPGPVSGNTIY
11	-	TRBJ2-7	-	TRBV30	ASDTRSSYEQY
12	TRBD2	TRBJ2-3	-	TRBV2	AKLAGGLADTQY
12	-	TRBJ2-2	once	TRBV7-6	ASSRGHNTGELF
13	-	TRBJ2-1	once	TRBV19	ASSTPQSGVNEQF
14	TRBD1	TRBJ1-4	-	TRBV5-4	ASSLGQGARFEKLF
13	-	TRBJ2-4	few	TRBV28	ASSFLGTRGNIQY
11	-	TRBJ2-5	few	TRBV2	ASCSLVGETQY
15	TRBD1	TRBJ2-5	-	TRBV7-9	ASSRLGTGGYQETQY
15	TRBD2	TRBJ2-6	-	TRBV7-9	ASSLGGGISGANVLT
10	TRBD1	TRBJ2-1	once	TRBV4-3	ASSGWTGVQF
11	-	TRBJ2-2	-	TRBV19	ASSIMSTGELF
12	-	TRBJ2-7	-	TRBV6-5	ASSYSGASYEQY
14	TRBD2	TRBJ2-3	few	TRBV15	ATSRDLAGVTDTQY
13	-	TRBJ1-1	few	TRBV29-1	SVEPGWAMDTEAF
9	-	TRBJ2-7	many	TRBV20-1	SAPQDGEQY
12	-	TRBJ1-1	-	TRBV10-3	ATESQGLNTEAF
11	-	TRBJ1-3	-	TRBV7-9	ASSLDAGNTIY
13	-	TRBJ1-1	-	TRBV11-2	ASSLVVGGNTEAF
15	-	TRBJ2-1	-	TRBV14	ASSPIIGRGLDNEQF
12	TRBD1	TRBJ1-3	-	TRBV25-1	ASSDTGARNTIY
13	-	TRBJ2-1	-	TRBV7-9	ASSVAESSYNEQF
12	-	TRBJ2-5	-	TRBV5-1	ASSFGIATETQY
10	-	TRBJ2-7	many	TRBV5-5	ASSPGTYEQY
12	-	TRBJ2-2	-	TRBV5-1	ASSLARGAGELF
16	-	TRBJ2-6	-	TRBV10-2	ASSEIGAGLAGANVLT
13	-	TRBJ2-1	-	TRBV7-2	ASSLALGETNEQF
10	-	TRBJ2-5	-	TRBV2	ASSPQQETQY
12	TRBD2	TRBJ2-1	-	TRBV9	ASSGTSGYNEQF
12	-	TRBJ2-5	-	TRBV15	ATSGRQAAETQY
11	TRBD2	TRBJ2-3	-	TRBV9	ASSIAGADTQY